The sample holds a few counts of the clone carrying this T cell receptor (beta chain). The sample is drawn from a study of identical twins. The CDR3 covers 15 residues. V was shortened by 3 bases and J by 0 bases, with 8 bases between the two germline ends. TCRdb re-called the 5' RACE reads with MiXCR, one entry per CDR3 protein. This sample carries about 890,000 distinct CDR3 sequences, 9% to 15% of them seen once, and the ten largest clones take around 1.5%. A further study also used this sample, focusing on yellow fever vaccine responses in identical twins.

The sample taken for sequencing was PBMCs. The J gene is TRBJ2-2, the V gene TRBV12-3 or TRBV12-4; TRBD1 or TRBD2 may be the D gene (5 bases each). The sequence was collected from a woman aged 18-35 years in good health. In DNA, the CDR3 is TGTGCCAGCAGTTTCGAGGGGCCGAACACCGGGGAGCTGTTTTTT. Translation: CASSFEGPNTGELFF.